A selection of T cell receptor beta chains follows, all from one sample in a study of blood T cell repertoires in COVID-19. Data came from immunoSEQ multiplex PCR; TCRdb stores just in-frame clones and leaves some out. The sample has 45,000 to 55,000 clones, approximately 78% seen once. The sample comprised PBMCs or T cells enriched from blood (not recorded which). The receptor source for this set is a woman aged 45-60 years with acute COVID-19. CDR3s include the opening cysteine and the closing phenylalanine or tryptophan. D genes are given only for firm matches. Part of the rows lack a size; the others show once, few, many or a class for expanded clones.

V gene	clone size	D gene	J gene	CDR3 DNA	CDR3 protein
TRBV5-4	-	TRBD1	TRBJ1-1	TGTGCCAGCAGCTTGCCCCCGGGACAGGGGGCTGGGCGGACTGAAGCTTTCTTT	CASSLPPGQGAGRTEAFF
TRBV29-1	-	TRBD2	TRBJ2-3	TGCAGCGTTGTGAGGGCGGGGGGTGGAACAGATACGCAGTATTTT	CSVVRAGGGTDTQYF
TRBV11-2	-	-	TRBJ1-4	TGTGCCAGCAGCTTACAACTGAGGGAAAAACTGTTTTTT	CASSLQLREKLFF
TRBV7-8	-	-	TRBJ1-6	TGTGCCAGCAGCTCAGGACAGAATAATTCACCCCTCCACTTT	CASSSGQNNSPLHF
TRBV12-5	-	-	TRBJ2-3	TGTGCTAGTGCCGCGGGGGCCCTCGGGGCAGATACGCAGTATTTT	CASAAGALGADTQYF
TRBV19	-	-	TRBJ2-4	TGTGCCAGTAGTAAAACATCAGGGATCGCCAAAAACATTCAGTACTTC	CASSKTSGIAKNIQYF
TRBV6-5	few	TRBD1	TRBJ1-2	TGTGCTACACCGGGACAGGGGGGGGCTAACTATGGCTACACCTTC	CATPGQGGANYGYTF
TRBV2	-	-	TRBJ1-5	TGTGCCAGCAGTTTTCAGGGGATGCATCAGCCCCAGCATTTT	CASSFQGMHQPQHF
TRBV2	-	TRBD1	TRBJ1-1	TGTGCCAGCAGTCGACAGGGGGCTGGTGTGGGCACTGAAGCTTTCTTT	CASSRQGAGVGTEAFF
TRBV2	once	TRBD2	TRBJ2-7	TGTGCCAGCAGCCCTATCCTAGCGGGCTCCTACGAGCAGTACTTC	CASSPILAGSYEQYF
TRBV19	-	-	TRBJ1-5	TGTGCCAGTAATGGGAGGGAGAGCAATCAGCCCCAGCATTTT	CASNGRESNQPQHF
TRBV3-1/TRBV3-2	-	-	TRBJ2-5	TGTGCCAGCAGCAAAGGGGTAGCGCATCAAGAGACCCAGTACTTC	CASSKGVAHQETQYF
TRBV9	-	-	TRBJ1-3	TGTGCCAGCAGCCTCTCTGGAAACACCATATATTTT	CASSLSGNTIYF
TRBV19	-	TRBD1	TRBJ2-3	TGTGCCAGTAGTATAGAGACAGGGGGCCAAGATACGCAGTATTTT	CASSIETGGQDTQYF
TRBV5-1	-	TRBD1	TRBJ1-5	TGCGCCACCAGTCTAGTCGGGGTGGGGCGACAGGGGGCGAGCAATCAGCCCCAGCATTTT	CATSLVGVGRQGASNQPQHF
TRBV11-2	-	-	TRBJ1-2	TGTGCCAGCAGCTTAGCCCCCAGACAGCTTCTCTATGGCTACACCTTC	CASSLAPRQLLYGYTF
TRBV11-3	medium-sized	-	TRBJ1-2	TGTGCCAGCAGCTTAGGCAGGTTGGATGGCTACACCTTC	CASSLGRLDGYTF
TRBV12-3/TRBV12-4	-	-	TRBJ1-1	TGTGCCAGCAGTCAAACGGACAGAATTGAAGCTTTCTTT	CASSQTDRIEAFF
TRBV28	-	-	TRBJ2-2	TGTGCCAGCAGCCCCCTCACCGGGGAGCTGTTTTTT	CASSPLTGELFF
TRBV6-1	once	TRBD1	TRBJ2-7	TGTGCCAGCAGTGAAGTGCGGACAGGGCTCTACGAGCAGTACTTC	CASSEVRTGLYEQYF
TRBV5-4	-	-	TRBJ1-2	TGTGCCAGCAGCTTGGCTCGGAACTATGGCTACACCTTC	CASSLARNYGYTF
TRBV12-3/TRBV12-4	-	-	TRBJ1-4	TGTGCCAGCAGTTTATACTCAGAAAAACTGTTTTTT	CASSLYSEKLFF
TRBV11-2	-	-	TRBJ1-6	TGTGCCAGCAGCTCGGACCCAAAGGGGTATAATTCACCCCTCCACTTT	CASSSDPKGYNSPLHF
TRBV5-6	-	TRBD1	TRBJ1-2	TGTGCCAGCAGCGGTGCCTTTTGGGACAGCGACTATGGCTACACCTTC	CASSGAFWDSDYGYTF
TRBV24-1	-	TRBD1	TRBJ2-2	TGTGCCGTAGGACAGGGGAACACCGGGGAGCTGTTTTTT	CAVGQGNTGELFF
TRBV15	-	TRBD1	TRBJ2-1	TGTGCCACCAGCAGCCAGAAGAGCACGGGACAGGGTCCCAATGAGCAGTTCTTC	CATSSQKSTGQGPNEQFF
TRBV5-1	-	TRBD1	TRBJ1-2	TGCGCCAGCAGCCTCGGACAGGGGAATGGCTACACCTTC	CASSLGQGNGYTF
TRBV10-3	few	-	TRBJ1-6	TGTGCCATCAGGGACACTCATAATTCACCCCTCCACTTT	CAIRDTHNSPLHF
TRBV7-2	-	TRBD2	TRBJ2-1	TGTGCCAGCAGCTTTAGCGGGGGGGCGGGGCGTGAGCAGTTCTTC	CASSFSGGAGREQFF
TRBV7-9	-	TRBD1	TRBJ1-4	TGTGCCAGCAGTGGGACAGGGACTGAAAAACTGTTTTTT	CASSGTGTEKLFF
TRBV12-5	once	-	TRBJ2-7	TGTGCTAGTGGTTTTGGGGGCGGGCTCCTCCACGAGCAGTACTTC	CASGFGGGLLHEQYF
TRBV13	-	TRBD2	TRBJ2-2	TGTGCCAGCAGCTTCGGGGGGGACACCGGGGAGCTGTTTTTT	CASSFGGDTGELFF
TRBV6-5	-	TRBD1	TRBJ1-3	TGTGCCAGCCTTGGAGGGGGCGCCGGAAACACCATATATTTT	CASLGGGAGNTIYF
TRBV10-2	-	TRBD1	TRBJ1-1	TGCGCCAGCACCGAACTACAGGGGGTTGGCACTGAAGCTTTCTTT	CASTELQGVGTEAFF
TRBV10-3	few	-	TRBJ1-5	TGTGCCATCAGTGAGTCTCGAGGGAATGCGGATCAGCCCCAGCATTTT	CAISESRGNADQPQHF
TRBV24-1	-	TRBD2	TRBJ2-1	TGTGCCACCAGGACTAGCGGGGGGCTCAATGAGCAGTTCTTC	CATRTSGGLNEQFF
TRBV19	-	-	TRBJ1-5	TGTGCCAGTAGTATCGAGAGGGGGAGCAATCAGCCCCAGCATTTT	CASSIERGSNQPQHF
TRBV6-7	-	-	TRBJ2-5	TGTGCTCTTACGGGGGAGAGGGGCGAAACCCAGTACTTC	CALTGERGETQYF
TRBV9	-	-	TRBJ2-3	TGTGCCAGCAGCGGGGGGGGCCGGACCACAGATACGCAGTATTTT	CASSGGGRTTDTQYF
TRBV11-3	-	TRBD2	TRBJ2-1	TGTGCCAGCAGCTTAGACGGGCGGGGGGGCAGCGATGAGCAGTTCTTC	CASSLDGRGGSDEQFF
TRBV5-1	-	-	TRBJ2-5	TGCGCCAGCAGAGCCGGGACTCGCCTGGAGACCCAGTACTTC	CASRAGTRLETQYF
TRBV28	-	TRBD1	TRBJ1-2	TGTGCCAGCAGTTTACCCGACAGGGGCTATGGCTACACCTTC	CASSLPDRGYGYTF
TRBV7-8	few	-	TRBJ1-2	TGTGCCAGCAGCTTAGCCCCGAGACAAGGAGGCTACACCTTC	CASSLAPRQGGYTF
TRBV2	-	TRBD1	TRBJ1-1	TGTGCCAGCAGTGGCCGACAGGGGTTGACTGAAGCTTTCTTT	CASSGRQGLTEAFF
TRBV11-2	few	-	TRBJ1-1	TGTGCCAGCAGCTTAGAGCCGGGGGTGAACACTGAAGCTTTCTTT	CASSLEPGVNTEAFF
TRBV11-3	-	-	TRBJ1-1	TGTGCCAGCAGCTTAGTTTTCGGCGGAGCTTTCTTT	CASSLVFGGAFF
TRBV5-1	-	TRBD2	TRBJ2-5	TGCGCCAGCAGCGTCCTGGGAGCTCTAAGCGGGGCGACTCAAGAGACCCAGTACTTC	CASSVLGALSGATQETQYF
TRBV10-3	-	-	TRBJ1-6	TGTGCCATCAGTGAACCCCGACGGGGGGGTAATTCACCCCTCCACTTT	CAISEPRRGGNSPLHF
TRBV4-2	-	TRBD2	TRBJ2-1	TGTGCCAGCAGCCAGCTAGATAGCGGGGGCGTAGAGCAGTTCTTC	CASSQLDSGGVEQFF
TRBV29-1	-	TRBD2	TRBJ2-3	TGCAGCGTTGAGACTAGCGGGCCAGATACGCAGTATTTT	CSVETSGPDTQYF
TRBV15	-	-	TRBJ2-5	TGTGCCACCAGCAGAGCTACCCAAGCGGCCCAGTACTTC	CATSRATQAAQYF
TRBV19	-	-	TRBJ1-1	TGTGCCAGTAATGCCAGGGGGAACACTGAAGCTTTCTTT	CASNARGNTEAFF
TRBV28	-	-	TRBJ1-5	TGTGCCAGCACCGCGGACACCCGTCGGGCCCAGCATTTT	CASTADTRRAQHF